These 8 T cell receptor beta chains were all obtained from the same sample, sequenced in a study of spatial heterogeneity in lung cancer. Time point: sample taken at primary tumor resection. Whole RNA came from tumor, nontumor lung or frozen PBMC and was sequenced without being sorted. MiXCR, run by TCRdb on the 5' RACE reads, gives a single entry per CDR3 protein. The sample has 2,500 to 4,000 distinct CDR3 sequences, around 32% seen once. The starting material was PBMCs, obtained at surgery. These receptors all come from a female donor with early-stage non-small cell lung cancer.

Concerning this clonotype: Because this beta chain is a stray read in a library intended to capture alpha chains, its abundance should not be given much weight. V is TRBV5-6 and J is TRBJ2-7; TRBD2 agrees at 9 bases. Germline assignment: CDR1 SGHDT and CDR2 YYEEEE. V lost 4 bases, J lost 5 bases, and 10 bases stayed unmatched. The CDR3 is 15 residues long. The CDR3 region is CASSPTLAGVNEQYF. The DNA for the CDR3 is TGTGCCAGCAGCCCAACTTTAGCGGGAGTAAACGAGCAGTACTTC.

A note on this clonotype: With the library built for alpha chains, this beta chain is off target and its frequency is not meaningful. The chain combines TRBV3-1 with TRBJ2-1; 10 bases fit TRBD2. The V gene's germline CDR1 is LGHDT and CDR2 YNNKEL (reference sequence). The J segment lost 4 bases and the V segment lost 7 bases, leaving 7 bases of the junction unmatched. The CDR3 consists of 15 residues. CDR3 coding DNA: TGTGCCAGCACCAAACTAGCGGGGACTTACAATGAGCAGTTCTTC. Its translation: CASTKLAGTYNEQFF.

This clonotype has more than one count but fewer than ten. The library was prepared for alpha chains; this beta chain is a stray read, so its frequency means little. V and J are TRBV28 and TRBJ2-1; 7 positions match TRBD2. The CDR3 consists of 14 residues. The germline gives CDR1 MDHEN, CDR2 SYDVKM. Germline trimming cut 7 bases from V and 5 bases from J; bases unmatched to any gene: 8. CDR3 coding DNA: TGTGCCAGCATCGGAACTAGCGCGAACAATGAGCAGTTCTTC. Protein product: CASIGTSANNEQFF.

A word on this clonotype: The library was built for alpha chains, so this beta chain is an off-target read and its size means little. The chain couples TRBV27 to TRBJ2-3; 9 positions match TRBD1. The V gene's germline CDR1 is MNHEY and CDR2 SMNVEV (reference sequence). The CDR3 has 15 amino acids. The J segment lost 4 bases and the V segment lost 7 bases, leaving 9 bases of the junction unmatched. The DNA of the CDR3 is TGTGCCAGCAAGGGGACGGACAGGGGAGCAGATACGCAGTATTTT. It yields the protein CASKGTDRGADTQYF.

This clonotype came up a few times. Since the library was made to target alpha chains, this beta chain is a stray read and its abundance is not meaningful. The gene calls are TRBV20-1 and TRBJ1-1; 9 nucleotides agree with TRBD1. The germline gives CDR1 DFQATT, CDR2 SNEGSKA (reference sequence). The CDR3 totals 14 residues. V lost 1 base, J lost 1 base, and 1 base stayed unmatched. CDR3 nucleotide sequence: TGCAGTGCTAGAGGGACAGGGGAGAACACTGAAGCTTTCTTT. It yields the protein CSARGTGENTEAFF.

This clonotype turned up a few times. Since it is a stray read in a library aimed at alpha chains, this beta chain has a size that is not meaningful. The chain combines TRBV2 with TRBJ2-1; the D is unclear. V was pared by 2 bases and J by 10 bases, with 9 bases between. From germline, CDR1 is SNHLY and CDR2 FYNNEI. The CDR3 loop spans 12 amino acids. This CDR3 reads CASSELGTEQFF. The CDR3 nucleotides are TGTGCCAGCAGTGAATTGGGAACCGAGCAGTTCTTC.

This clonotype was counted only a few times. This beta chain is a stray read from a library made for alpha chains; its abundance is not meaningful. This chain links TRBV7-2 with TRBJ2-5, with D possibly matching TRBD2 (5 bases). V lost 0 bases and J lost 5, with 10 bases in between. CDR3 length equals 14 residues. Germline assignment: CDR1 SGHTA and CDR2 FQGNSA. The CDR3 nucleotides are TGTGCCAGCAGCTTAGCGGGAGTGGGGGAGACCCAGTACTTC. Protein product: CASSLAGVGETQYF.

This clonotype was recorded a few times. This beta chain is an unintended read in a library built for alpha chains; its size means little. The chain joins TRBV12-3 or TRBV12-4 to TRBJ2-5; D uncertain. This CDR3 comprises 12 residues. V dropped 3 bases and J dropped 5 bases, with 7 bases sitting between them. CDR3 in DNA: TGTGCCAGCAGTTTTAGATTGGAGACCCAGTACTTC. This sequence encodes CASSFRLETQYF.